Shown below are 8 T cell receptor beta chains from a single sample sequenced in a study of blood T cell repertoires in COVID-19. The assay was immunoSEQ multiplex PCR, and TCRdb's table has in-frame clones only and misses some. The table has about 170,000 clones, roughly 70% seen once. Sequencing was done on a sample of peripheral blood. These receptor sequences come from a woman of 80 years or more with acute or convalescent COVID-19.

As for this clone: The sample contains more than one DNA sequence encoding this CDR3. The chain is built from TRBV28 and TRBJ2-7, with 12 bases lining up with TRBD2. CDR1 is MDHEN and CDR2 is SYDVKM in the germline V gene. The CDR3 totals 15 residues. The V segment lost 4 bases and the J segment 5 bases; nucleotides outside the gene matches: 6. CDR3 region: CASSSGLAGLNEQYF. Here the CDR3 DNA reads TGTGCCAGCAGTTCAGGACTAGCGGGACTAAACGAGCAGTACTTC.

The chain links TRBV28 to TRBJ1-2; D ambiguous. The CDR3 totals 13 residues. Germline CDR1 is MDHEN and CDR2 is SYDVKM. V was shortened by 2 bases and J by 4 bases, with 8 bases between the two germline ends. The DNA for the CDR3 is TGTGCCAGCAGTTTAAATGAGCCCTATGGCTACACCTTC. The encoded protein is CASSLNEPYGYTF.

This clone was counted a few times. The genes are TRBV5-8 and TRBJ1-1; D perhaps matches TRBD1 (6 bases). Germline-derived CDR1 and CDR2 are SGHTS and YDEGEE. The CDR3 has 12 residues. V lost 6 bases, J lost 6 bases, and 12 bases lay in between. The CDR3 bases are TGTGCCAGCAACCTACAGGGTGCTGAAGCTTTCTTT. Its translation is CASNLQGAEAFF.

The rearrangement uses TRBV6-2 or TRBV6-3 and TRBJ2-3; 12 bases are shared with TRBD2. V was pared by 5 bases and J by 3 bases, with 3 bases of the junction left unmatched. CDR1 and CDR2 from the germline V gene are MNHEY and SVGEGT. This CDR3 spans 15 amino acids. This CDR3 reads CASSLAGGWTDTQYF. DNA for the CDR3: TGTGCCAGCAGTCTAGCGGGAGGGTGGACAGATACGCAGTATTTT.

This chain joins TRBV27 and TRBJ1-2, with 7 bases aligning to TRBD1. CDR1 and CDR2 from the germline V gene are MNHEY and SMNVEV (reference sequence). V was clipped by 6 bases and J by 6 bases; unmatched bases: 13. The CDR3 extends over 15 amino acids. The CDR3 reads CASRLARDRFDGYTF. CDR3 nucleotide sequence: TGTGCCAGCAGGTTAGCCCGGGACAGATTCGATGGCTACACCTTC.

The V and J genes are TRBV9 and TRBJ2-2; no clear D gene. The CDR3 runs to 16 residues. V lost 2 bases to trimming and J lost 5 bases, with 16 bases between them. Germline assignment: CDR1 SGDLS and CDR2 YYNGEE. The CDR3 DNA reads TGTGCCAGCAGCGTTTCAATGGGCAGCAGAACCGGGGAGCTGTTTTTT. It specifies CASSVSMGSRTGELFF.

This chain links TRBV5-1 with TRBJ2-1; D might be TRBD2 (6 bases). The germline V gene encodes CDR1 SGHRS and CDR2 YFSETQ. V was trimmed by 5 bases and J by 0 bases, leaving 12 bases between them. The CDR3 contains 15 residues. CDR3 nucleotides: TGCGCCAGCAGTAGCGGACTTGGCTCCTACAATGAGCAGTTCTTC. Amino acids: CASSSGLGSYNEQFF.

V usage is TRBV6-1 and J usage is TRBJ2-7, with 7 positions matching TRBD1. The CDR3 loop spans 15 amino acids. The germline V gene has CDR1 MNHNS and CDR2 SASEGT. Germline trimming cut 2 bases from V and 5 bases from J; bases unmatched to any gene: 9. CDR3 amino acids: CASSEMTGTMNEQYF. CDR3 sequence (DNA): TGTGCCAGCAGTGAAATGACAGGGACGATGAACGAGCAGTACTTC.